Only a few counts were recorded for the clone carrying this T cell receptor beta chain. Its cognate antigen is unknown. TCRdb reanalysed the 5' RACE reads using MiXCR and keeps one entry per CDR3 protein. The sample yields around 1.7 million distinct CDR3 sequences, roughly a third seen once. The data belong to a study of identical twins. General study results and limits: Diverse VJ usage suggested most zero-insertion clonotypes were not invariant T cells.

Sequenced: cord blood. The TCR comes from a newborn girl in good health.

CDR3 nucleotides: TGCAGTGCTAGAGAATTCGGGGGTTCGGTCACTGAAGCTTTCTTT. Translating gives CSAREFGGSVTEAFF. The chain employs TRBV20-1 and TRBJ1-1; D may be TRBD1 (5 bases). The CDR3 covers 15 residues. Germline values: CDR1 DFQATT, CDR2 SNEGSKA (reference sequence). Deletions cut 0 bases from V and 4 bases from J, with 15 bases between.